This note documents a single T cell receptor beta chain sequence. Its antigen is currently unknown. Clones were read by immunoSEQ multiplex PCR, and TCRdb kept only the in-frame ones, dropping some. The sample gives nearly 1 million clones, about three quarters of which show up once; roughly 1.5% is in the top ten. Germline CDR1 is GTSNPN and CDR2 is SVGIG (reference sequence). The CDR3 sequence is 16 residues long. Trimming shortened V by 2 bases and J by 4 bases, and 18 bases separated the two germline ends. The sample originates from a study of shared clonotypes between healthy human individuals. Notes on the study in general: Some naive CD4 clonotypes, 4% to 6%, turned up in common across several donors. When compared with the clonotypes that were shared by all four sorted-subset donors, the non-shared clonotypes turned out to have lower generation probabilities.

The chain joins TRBV30 to TRBJ1-3; a weak D match, TRBD1 (5 bases). Material for sequencing was memory CD4+ T cells sorted from blood. Subset specified: CD45RA-negative fraction. The receptor comes from a young man in good health. Here the CDR3 reads CAWSRQGPTGGNTIYF. The CDR3, as DNA: TGTGCCTGGAGTCGGCAGGGACCAACAGGAGGAAACACCATATATTTT.